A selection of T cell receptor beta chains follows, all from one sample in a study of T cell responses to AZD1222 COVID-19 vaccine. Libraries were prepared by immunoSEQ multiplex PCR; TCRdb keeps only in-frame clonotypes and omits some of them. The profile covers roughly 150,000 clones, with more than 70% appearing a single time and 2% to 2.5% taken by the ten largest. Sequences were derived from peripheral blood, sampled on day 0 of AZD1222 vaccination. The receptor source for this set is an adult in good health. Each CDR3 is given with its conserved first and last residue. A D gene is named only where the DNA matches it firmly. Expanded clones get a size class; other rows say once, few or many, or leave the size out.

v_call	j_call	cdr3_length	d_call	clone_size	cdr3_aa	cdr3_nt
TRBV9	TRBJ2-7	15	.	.	CASSAEGVPPYEQYF	TGTGCCAGCAGCGCTGAGGGGGTGCCCCCCTACGAGCAGTACTTC
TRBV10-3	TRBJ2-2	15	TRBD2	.	CATAGEAGVPGELFF	TGTGCCACAGCGGGGGAGGCGGGAGTCCCCGGGGAGCTGTTTTTT
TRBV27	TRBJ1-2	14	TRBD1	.	CASSPTRTGYGYTF	TGTGCCAGCAGTCCCACCCGGACAGGCTATGGCTACACCTTC
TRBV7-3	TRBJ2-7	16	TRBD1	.	CASSSAGGFIRYEQYF	TGTGCCAGCAGCTCCGCAGGGGGATTCATCCGGTACGAGCAGTACTTC
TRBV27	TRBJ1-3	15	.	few	CASRKTGSPGNTIYF	TGTGCCAGCAGGAAAACAGGGTCTCCTGGAAACACCATATATTTT
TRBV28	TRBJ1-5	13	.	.	CASSLSLNQPQHF	TGTGCCAGCAGTTTATCTCTCAATCAGCCCCAGCATTTT
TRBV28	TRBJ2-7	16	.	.	CASSPLQSPRTYEQYF	TGTGCCAGCAGCCCCTTACAGTCCCCGAGGACCTACGAGCAGTACTTC
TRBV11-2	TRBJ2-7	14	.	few	CASSPPRLGSEQYF	TGTGCCAGCAGCCCCCCCAGATTAGGGAGTGAGCAGTACTTC
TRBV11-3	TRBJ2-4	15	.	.	CASSLTASGKNIQYF	TGTGCCAGCAGCTTAACAGCTTCGGGCAAAAACATTCAGTACTTC
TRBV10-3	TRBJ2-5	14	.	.	CAISESRLEETQYF	TGTGCCATCAGTGAGTCGAGGCTCGAAGAGACCCAGTACTTC
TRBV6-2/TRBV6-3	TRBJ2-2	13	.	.	CASSPRGTGELFF	TGTGCCAGCAGCCCCCGGGGTACCGGGGAGCTGTTTTTT
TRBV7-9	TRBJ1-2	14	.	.	CASSPAGWIYGYTF	TGTGCCAGCAGCCCCGCGGGCTGGATCTATGGCTACACCTTC
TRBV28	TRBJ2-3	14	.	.	CATSEGTSTDTQYF	TGTGCCACCTCCGAGGGTACTAGCACAGATACGCAGTATTTT
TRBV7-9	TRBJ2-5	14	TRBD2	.	CASSPRGGRETQYF	TGTGCCAGCAGCCCCCGGGGCGGGAGAGAGACCCAGTACTTC
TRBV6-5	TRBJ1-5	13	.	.	CASRGEGGQPQHF	TGTGCCAGCCGGGGGGAGGGGGGCCAGCCCCAGCATTTT
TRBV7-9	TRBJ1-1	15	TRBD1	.	CASSLVRGQGAEAFF	TGTGCCAGCAGCTTAGTTAGGGGACAGGGGGCTGAAGCTTTCTTT
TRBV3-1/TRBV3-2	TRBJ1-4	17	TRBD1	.	CASSQVYRQGPNEKLFF	TGTGCCAGCAGCCAAGTTTATCGACAGGGCCCTAATGAAAAACTGTTTTTT
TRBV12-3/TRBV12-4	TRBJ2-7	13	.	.	CASSLTARGEQYF	TGTGCCAGCAGTTTAACAGCTAGGGGCGAGCAGTACTTC
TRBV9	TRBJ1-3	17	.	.	CASSVGGRRSSGNTIYF	TGTGCCAGCAGCGTAGGGGGCAGGAGAAGCTCTGGAAACACCATATATTTT
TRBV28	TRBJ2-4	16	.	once	CASSLPGELAKNIQYF	TGTGCCAGCAGCCTCCCAGGGGAACTCGCCAAAAACATTCAGTACTTC
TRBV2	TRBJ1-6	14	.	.	CASSEAGVNSPLHF	TGTGCCAGCAGTGAGGCAGGGGTGAATTCACCCCTCCACTTT
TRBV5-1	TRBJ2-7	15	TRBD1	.	CASSVTLTGAHEQYF	TGCGCCAGCAGCGTTACGCTCACAGGGGCCCACGAGCAGTACTTC
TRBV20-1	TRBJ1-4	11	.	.	CSARNGEKLFF	TGCAGTGCTAGAAATGGTGAAAAACTGTTTTTT
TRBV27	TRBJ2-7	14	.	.	CATANPLQSYEQYF	TGTGCCACAGCAAACCCCCTACAGAGCTACGAGCAGTACTTC
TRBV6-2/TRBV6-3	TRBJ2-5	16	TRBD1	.	CASSGPGQGPIETQYF	TGTGCCAGCAGTGGGCCGGGACAGGGGCCAATCGAGACCCAGTACTTC
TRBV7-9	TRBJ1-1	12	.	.	CASSGARGQAFF	TGTGCCAGCAGCGGAGCTAGGGGCCAGGCTTTCTTT
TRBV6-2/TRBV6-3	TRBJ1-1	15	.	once	CASSYPPAVVTEAFF	TGTGCCAGCAGTTACCCACCCGCAGTGGTCACTGAAGCTTTCTTT
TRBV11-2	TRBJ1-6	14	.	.	CASSAIPGVVPLHF	TGTGCCAGCAGCGCCATCCCGGGGGTCGTTCCCCTCCACTTT
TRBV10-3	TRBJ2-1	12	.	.	CAISDNSWKQFF	TGTGCCATCAGTGATAACTCCTGGAAACAGTTCTTC
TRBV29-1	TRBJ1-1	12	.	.	CSANTGNTEAFF	TGCAGCGCCAATACAGGGAACACTGAAGCTTTCTTT
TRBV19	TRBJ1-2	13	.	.	CASSIDYRDPYTF	TGTGCCAGTAGTATAGACTACCGGGATCCGTACACCTTC
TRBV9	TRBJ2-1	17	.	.	CASSISLRSPAYNEQFF	TGTGCCAGCAGCATAAGTCTGCGGAGTCCCGCCTACAATGAGCAGTTCTTC
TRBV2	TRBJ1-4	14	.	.	CASSEGQTHEKLFF	TGTGCCAGCAGTGAAGGGCAGACTCATGAAAAACTGTTTTTT
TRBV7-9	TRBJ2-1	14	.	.	CASSLAGSYNEQFF	TGTGCCAGCAGCCTGGCCGGTTCCTACAATGAGCAGTTCTTC
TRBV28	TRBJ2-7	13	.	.	CASSGLGPYEQYF	TGTGCCAGCAGTGGACTTGGACCCTACGAGCAGTACTTC
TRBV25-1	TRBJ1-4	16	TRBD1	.	CASSGDSPATNEKLFF	TGTGCCAGCAGTGGGGACAGCCCTGCAACTAATGAAAAACTGTTTTTT
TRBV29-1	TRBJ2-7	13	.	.	CSVDEGGSYEQYF	TGCAGCGTTGACGAAGGGGGATCCTACGAGCAGTACTTC
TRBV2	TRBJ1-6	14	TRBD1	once	CASTGPGGNSPLHF	TGTGCCAGCACCGGGCCAGGGGGCAACTCACCCCTCCACTTT
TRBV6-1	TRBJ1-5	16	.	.	CASSEATRRVGQPQHF	TGTGCCAGCAGTGAAGCGACTCGTAGGGTCGGCCAGCCCCAGCATTTT
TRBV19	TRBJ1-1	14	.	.	CASSPGLANTEAFF	TGTGCCAGTAGCCCGGGACTTGCGAACACTGAAGCTTTCTTT
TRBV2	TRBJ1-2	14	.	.	CASRAVQGSSGYTF	TGTGCCAGCAGAGCCGTACAGGGCTCTTCTGGCTACACCTTC
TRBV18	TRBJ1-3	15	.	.	CASSPVKDSGNTIYF	TGTGCCAGCTCACCAGTAAAAGACTCTGGAAACACCATATATTTT
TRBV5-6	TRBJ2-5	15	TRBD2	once	CASSAEGLARETQYF	TGTGCCAGCAGCGCGGAGGGACTAGCGAGAGAGACCCAGTACTTC
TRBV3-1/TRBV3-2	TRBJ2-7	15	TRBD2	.	CASSPRGAGSGEQYF	TGTGCCAGCAGCCCCCGGGGAGCGGGATCGGGCGAGCAGTACTTC
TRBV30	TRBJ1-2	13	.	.	CAWSVGVTYGYTF	TGTGCCTGGAGTGTGGGGGTAACCTACGGCTACACCTTC
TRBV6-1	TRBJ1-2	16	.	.	CASSGSGGERGYGYTF	TGTGCCAGCAGTGGGAGTGGGGGGGAAAGGGGCTATGGCTACACCTTC
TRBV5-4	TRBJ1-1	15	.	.	CASSYGSEVNTEAFF	TGTGCCAGCAGCTACGGGTCGGAGGTGAACACTGAAGCTTTCTTT
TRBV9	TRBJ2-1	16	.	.	CASSVGGRGKGNEQFF	TGTGCCAGCAGCGTAGGGGGCAGGGGTAAGGGGAATGAGCAGTTCTTC
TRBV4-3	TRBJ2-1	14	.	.	CASSQDVWVNEQFF	TGCGCCAGCAGCCAAGATGTTTGGGTTAATGAGCAGTTCTTC
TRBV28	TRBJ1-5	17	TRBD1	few	CASSFVQGGLDGQPQHF	TGTGCCAGCAGTTTTGTGCAGGGGGGGCTCGATGGTCAGCCCCAGCATTTT
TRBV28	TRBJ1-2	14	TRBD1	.	CASSRTGGDYGYTF	TGTGCCAGCAGCCGGACAGGGGGCGACTATGGCTACACCTTC
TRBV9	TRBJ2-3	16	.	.	CASSVESWTVSDTQYF	TGTGCCAGCAGCGTAGAGAGTTGGACTGTATCAGATACGCAGTATTTT
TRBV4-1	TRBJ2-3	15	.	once	CASSQEGRGTDTQYF	TGCGCCAGCAGCCAAGAGGGGCGGGGCACAGATACGCAGTATTTT